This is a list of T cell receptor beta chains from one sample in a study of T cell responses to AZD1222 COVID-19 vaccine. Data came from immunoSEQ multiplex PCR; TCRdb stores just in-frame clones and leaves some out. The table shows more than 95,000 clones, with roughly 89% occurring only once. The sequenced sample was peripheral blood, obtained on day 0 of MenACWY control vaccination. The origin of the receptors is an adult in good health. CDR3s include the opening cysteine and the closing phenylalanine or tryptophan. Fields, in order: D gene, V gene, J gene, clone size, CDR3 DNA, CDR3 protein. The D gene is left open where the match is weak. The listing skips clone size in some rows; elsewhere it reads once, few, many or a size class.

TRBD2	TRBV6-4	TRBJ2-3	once	TGTGCCAGCAGTGCCCGTAGCGGGAGCACAGATACGCAGTATTTT	CASSARSGSTDTQYF
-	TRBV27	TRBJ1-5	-	TGTGCCAGCAGTTTATTTCCACCCTCAGCCGGTCAGCCCCAGCATTTT	CASSLFPPSAGQPQHF
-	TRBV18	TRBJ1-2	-	TGTGCCAGCTCACCACCGGGCTCCAACTATGGCTACACCTTC	CASSPPGSNYGYTF
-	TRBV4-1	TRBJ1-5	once	TGCGCCAGCAGCCAAGGGGGCAATCAGCCCCAGCATTTT	CASSQGGNQPQHF
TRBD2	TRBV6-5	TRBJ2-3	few	TGTGCCAGCAGTTTGTTGACTAGCGGGAGCCCAGATACGCAGTATTTT	CASSLLTSGSPDTQYF
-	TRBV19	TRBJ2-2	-	TGTGCCAGTAGCCTGCTGGCGGCTTACACCGGGGAGCTGTTTTTT	CASSLLAAYTGELFF
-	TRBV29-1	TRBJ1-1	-	TGCAGCGCTACGACCAAATGGACTGAAGCTTTCTTT	CSATTKWTEAFF
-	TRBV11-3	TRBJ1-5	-	TGTGCCAGCAGCTTAGTTCAGGGCGATCAGCCCCAGCATTTT	CASSLVQGDQPQHF
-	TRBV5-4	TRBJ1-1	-	TGTGCCAGCAGCTTTTACAGGGCGAACACTGAAGCTTTCTTT	CASSFYRANTEAFF
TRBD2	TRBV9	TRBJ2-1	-	TGTGCCAGCAGCCCGAGGGAGGGAGGGCCAGCAAGCTCCTACAATGAGCAGTTCTTC	CASSPREGGPASSYNEQFF
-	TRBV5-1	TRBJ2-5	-	TGCGCCAGCAGCTTGTGGAGCGGAGACCAAGAGACCCAGTACTTC	CASSLWSGDQETQYF
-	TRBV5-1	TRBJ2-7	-	TGCGCCAGCAGCTCGCCTCCGGGACCAGGGGTTGACGAGCAGTACTTC	CASSSPPGPGVDEQYF
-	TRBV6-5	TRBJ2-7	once	TGTGCCAGCAGATTGCGGCAGGGAAGCTCCTACGAGCAGTACTTC	CASRLRQGSSYEQYF
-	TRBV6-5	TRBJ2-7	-	TGTGCCAGCAGTTACTCGGGGGAGAATAACGAGCAGTACTTC	CASSYSGENNEQYF
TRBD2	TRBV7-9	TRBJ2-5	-	TGTGCCAGCAGCTTAGCCGGGGGGGGACTGGAAGAGACCCAGTACTTC	CASSLAGGGLEETQYF
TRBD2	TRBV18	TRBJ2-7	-	TGTGCCAGCTCACCAAACGTTTTGCGTGGCACTAGCGGCCCCTACGAGCAGTACTTC	CASSPNVLRGTSGPYEQYF
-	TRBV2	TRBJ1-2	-	TGTGCCAGCAGTGAAGACGCACGATTCACCTTC	CASSEDARFTF
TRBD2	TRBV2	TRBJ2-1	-	TGTGCCAGCAGGGCTACTAGCGGGAGCTCCTACAATGAGCAGTTCTTC	CASRATSGSSYNEQFF